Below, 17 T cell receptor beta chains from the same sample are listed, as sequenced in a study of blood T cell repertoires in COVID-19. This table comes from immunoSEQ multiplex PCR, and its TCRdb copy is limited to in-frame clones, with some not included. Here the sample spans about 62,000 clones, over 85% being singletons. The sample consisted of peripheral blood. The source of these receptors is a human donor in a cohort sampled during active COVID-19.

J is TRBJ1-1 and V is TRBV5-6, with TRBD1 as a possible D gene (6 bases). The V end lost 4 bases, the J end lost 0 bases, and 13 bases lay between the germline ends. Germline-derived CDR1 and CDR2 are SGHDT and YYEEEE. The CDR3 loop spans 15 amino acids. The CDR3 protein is CASSNGQTMNTEAFF. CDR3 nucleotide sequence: TGTGCCAGCAGCAACGGACAGACCATGAACACTGAAGCTTTCTTT.

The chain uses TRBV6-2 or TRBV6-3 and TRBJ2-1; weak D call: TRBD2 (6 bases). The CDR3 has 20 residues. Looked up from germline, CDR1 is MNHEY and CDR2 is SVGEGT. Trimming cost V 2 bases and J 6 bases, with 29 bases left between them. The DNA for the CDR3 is TGTGCCAGCAGTTACCCCGTTGGAGGCTATAGCGGCCTCAACCCCAATGAGCAGTTCTTC. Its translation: CASSYPVGGYSGLNPNEQFF.

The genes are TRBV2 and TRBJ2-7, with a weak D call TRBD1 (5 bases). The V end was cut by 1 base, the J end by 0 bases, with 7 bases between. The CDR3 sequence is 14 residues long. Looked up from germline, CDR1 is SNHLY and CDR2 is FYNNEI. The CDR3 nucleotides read TGTGCCAGCAGTGAAGGGGGCAGCTCCTACGAGCAGTACTTC. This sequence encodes CASSEGGSSYEQYF. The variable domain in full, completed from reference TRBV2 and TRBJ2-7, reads EPEVTQTPSHQVTQMGQEVILRCVPISNHLYFYWYRQILGQKVEFLVSFYNNEISEKSEIFDDQFSVERPDGSNFTLKIRSTKLEDSAMYFCASSEGGSSYEQYFGPGTRLTVT.

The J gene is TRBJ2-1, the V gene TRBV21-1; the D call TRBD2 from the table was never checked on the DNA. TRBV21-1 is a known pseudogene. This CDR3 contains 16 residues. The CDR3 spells CASSKPGTSGGNEQFF. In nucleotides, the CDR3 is TGTGCCAGCAGCAAACCCGGGACTAGCGGGGGTAATGAGCAGTTCTTC.

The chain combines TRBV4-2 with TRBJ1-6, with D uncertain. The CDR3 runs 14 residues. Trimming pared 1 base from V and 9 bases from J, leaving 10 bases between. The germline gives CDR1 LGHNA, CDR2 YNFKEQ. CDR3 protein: CASSQGGLGSPLHF. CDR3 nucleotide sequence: TGTGCCAGCAGCCAAGGAGGGTTAGGTTCACCCCTCCACTTT.

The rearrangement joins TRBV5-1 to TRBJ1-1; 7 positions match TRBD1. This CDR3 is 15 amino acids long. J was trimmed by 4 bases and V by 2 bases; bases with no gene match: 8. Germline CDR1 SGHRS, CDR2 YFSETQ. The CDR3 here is CASSLDRAFSTEAFF. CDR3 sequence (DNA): TGCGCCAGCAGCTTAGACAGGGCATTTTCCACTGAAGCTTTCTTT.

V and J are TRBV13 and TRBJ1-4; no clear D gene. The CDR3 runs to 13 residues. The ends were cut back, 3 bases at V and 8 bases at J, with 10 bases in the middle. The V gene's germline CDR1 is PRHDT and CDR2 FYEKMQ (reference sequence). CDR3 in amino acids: CASSLRLEEKLFF. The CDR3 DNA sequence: TGTGCCAGCAGCTTGAGGCTTGAAGAAAAACTGTTTTTT. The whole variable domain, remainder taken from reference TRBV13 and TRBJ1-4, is AAGVIQSPRHLIKEKRETATLKCYPIPRHDTVYWYQQGPGQDPQFLISFYEKMQSDKGSIPDRFSAQQFSDYHSELNMSSLELGDSALYFCASSLRLEEKLFFGSGTQLSVL.

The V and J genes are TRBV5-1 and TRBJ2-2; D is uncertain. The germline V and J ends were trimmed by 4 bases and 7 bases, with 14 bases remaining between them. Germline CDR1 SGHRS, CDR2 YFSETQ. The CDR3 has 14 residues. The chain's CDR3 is CASSRLENGGELFF. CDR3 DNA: TGCGCCAGCAGCCGCCTTGAGAATGGCGGGGAGCTGTTTTTT.

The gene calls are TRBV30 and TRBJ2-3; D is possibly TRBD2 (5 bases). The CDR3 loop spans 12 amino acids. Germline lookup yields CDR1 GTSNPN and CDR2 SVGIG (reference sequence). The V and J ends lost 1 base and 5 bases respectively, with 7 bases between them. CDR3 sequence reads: CAWSGTGDTQYF. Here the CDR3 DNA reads TGTGCCTGGAGTGGGACTGGAGATACGCAGTATTTT.

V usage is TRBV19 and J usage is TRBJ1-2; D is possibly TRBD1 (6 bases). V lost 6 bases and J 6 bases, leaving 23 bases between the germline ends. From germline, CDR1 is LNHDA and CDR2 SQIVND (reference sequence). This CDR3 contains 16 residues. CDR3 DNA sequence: TGTGCCAGTAGCCCCCATAGCTCGGGGGGCGCGGATGGCTACACCTTC. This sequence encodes CASSPHSSGGADGYTF.

CDR3 coding DNA: TGTGCCAGCAGAGGTCAGGGCTACGATGGCTACACCTTC. Its translation: CASRGQGYDGYTF. The chain recombines TRBV7-2 with TRBJ1-2, with D possibly being TRBD1 (5 bases). V lost 6 bases, J lost 6 bases, and 14 bases lay in between. The V gene's germline CDR1 is SGHTA and CDR2 FQGNSA. CDR3 length: 13 residues.

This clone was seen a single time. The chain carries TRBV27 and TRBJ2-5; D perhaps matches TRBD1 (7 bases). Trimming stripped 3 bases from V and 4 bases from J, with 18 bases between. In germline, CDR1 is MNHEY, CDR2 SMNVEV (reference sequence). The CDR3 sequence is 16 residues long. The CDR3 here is CASSLRDSRGAETQYF. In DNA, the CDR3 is TGTGCCAGCAGTTTGCGGGACAGCCGAGGGGCAGAGACCCAGTACTTC.

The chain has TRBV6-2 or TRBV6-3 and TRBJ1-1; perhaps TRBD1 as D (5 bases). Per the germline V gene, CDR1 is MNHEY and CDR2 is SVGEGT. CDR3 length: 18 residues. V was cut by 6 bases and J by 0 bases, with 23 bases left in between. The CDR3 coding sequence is TGTGCCAGCAGCGAACCCACTGAACCCAGGGCCATGAACACTGAAGCTTTCTTT. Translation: CASSEPTEPRAMNTEAFF.

The CDR3 is CASSPSQGYEQYF. The CDR3 bases are TGTGCCAGCAGTCCATCACAGGGGTACGAGCAGTACTTC. This sequence joins TRBV2 and TRBJ2-7, with 7 bases identical to TRBD1. Per the germline V gene, CDR1 is SNHLY and CDR2 is FYNNEI. With V trimmed by 5 bases and J by 4 bases, 5 bases remained unmatched. This CDR3 region has 13 residues.

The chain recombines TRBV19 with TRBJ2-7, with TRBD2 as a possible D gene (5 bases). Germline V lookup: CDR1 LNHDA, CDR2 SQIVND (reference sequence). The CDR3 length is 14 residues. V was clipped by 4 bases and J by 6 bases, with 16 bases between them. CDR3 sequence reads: CASSRKRPGGEQYF. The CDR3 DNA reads TGTGCCAGTAGTAGAAAGCGGCCCGGCGGCGAGCAGTACTTC.

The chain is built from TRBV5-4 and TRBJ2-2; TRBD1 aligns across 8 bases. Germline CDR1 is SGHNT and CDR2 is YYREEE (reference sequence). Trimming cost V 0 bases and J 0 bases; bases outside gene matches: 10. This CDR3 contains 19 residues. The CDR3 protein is CASSLGQGSHRSNTGELFF. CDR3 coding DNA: TGTGCCAGCAGCTTGGGACAGGGGTCGCATAGGTCGAACACCGGGGAGCTGTTTTTT.

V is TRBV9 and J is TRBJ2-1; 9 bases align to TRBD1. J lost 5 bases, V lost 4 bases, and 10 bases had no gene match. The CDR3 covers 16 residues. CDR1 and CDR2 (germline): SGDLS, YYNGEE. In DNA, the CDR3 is TGTGCCAGCAGCCGTTCACTCCGGACAGGGGACAATGAGCAGTTCTTC. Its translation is CASSRSLRTGDNEQFF.